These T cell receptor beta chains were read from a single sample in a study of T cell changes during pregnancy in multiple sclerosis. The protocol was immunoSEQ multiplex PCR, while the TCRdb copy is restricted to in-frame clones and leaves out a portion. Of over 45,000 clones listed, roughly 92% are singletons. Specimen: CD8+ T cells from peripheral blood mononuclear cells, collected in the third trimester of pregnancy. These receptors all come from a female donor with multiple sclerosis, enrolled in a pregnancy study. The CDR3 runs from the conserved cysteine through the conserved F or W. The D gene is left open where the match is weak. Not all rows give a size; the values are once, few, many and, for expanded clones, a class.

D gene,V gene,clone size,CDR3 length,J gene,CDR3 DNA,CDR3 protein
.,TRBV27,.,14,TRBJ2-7,TGTGCCCCCTACAAGGACAGATTTACCTACGAGCAGTACTTC,CAPYKDRFTYEQYF
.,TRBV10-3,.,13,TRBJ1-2,TGTGCCATCAGTGAGGTTGAGGGGGTCGGCTACACCTTC,CAISEVEGVGYTF
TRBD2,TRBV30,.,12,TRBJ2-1,TGTGCCTGGAGTGGACTAGCTGGTGAGCAGTTCTTC,CAWSGLAGEQFF
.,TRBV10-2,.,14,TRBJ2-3,TGCGCCAGCAGTGATGGGACTCGCACAGATACGCAGTATTTT,CASSDGTRTDTQYF
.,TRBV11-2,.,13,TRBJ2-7,TGTGCCAGCAGCTTAGAGAACAGGCGCGAGCAGTACTTC,CASSLENRREQYF
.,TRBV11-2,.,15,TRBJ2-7,TGTGCCAGCAGCTTACAGCTCGGGGGTTGGGACGAGCAGTACTTC,CASSLQLGGWDEQYF
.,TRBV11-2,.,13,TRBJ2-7,TGTGCCAGCAGCTTAAGTCCGGCCTACGAGCAGTACTTC,CASSLSPAYEQYF
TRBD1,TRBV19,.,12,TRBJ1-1,TGTGCCATCGGACAGGGGGCGGGTGAAGCTTTCTTT,CAIGQGAGEAFF
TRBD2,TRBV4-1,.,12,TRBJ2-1,TGCGCCAGCAGCCAGGCTGGCGGGGGGCAGTTCTTC,CASSQAGGGQFF
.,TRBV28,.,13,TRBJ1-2,TGTGCCAGCAGAATGGGGGGGTGGCATGGCTACACCTTC,CASRMGGWHGYTF
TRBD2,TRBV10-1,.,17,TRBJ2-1,TGCGCCAGCAGTGCTCAGACTAGCGGGAGGGGTGAGAATGAGCAGTTCTTC,CASSAQTSGRGENEQFF
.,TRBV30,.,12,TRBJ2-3,TGTGCCTGGAGTCCCAGTATAAATACGCAGTATTTT,CAWSPSINTQYF
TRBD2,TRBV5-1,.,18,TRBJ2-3,TGCGCCAGCAGCTTGACCCGTCCACTAGCGGGAGGCATATATACGCAGTATTTT,CASSLTRPLAGGIYTQYF
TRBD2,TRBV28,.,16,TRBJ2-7,TGTGCCAGCAGTTTTCCCGGCGGCCTAGCGGGAGGCGAGCAGTACTTC,CASSFPGGLAGGEQYF
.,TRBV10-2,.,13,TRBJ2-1,TGCGCCAGCAGTGAGGGGCGGGGAGGTGAGCAGTTCTTC,CASSEGRGGEQFF
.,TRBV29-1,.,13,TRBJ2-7,TGCAGCGTTCCCGGGACATCGACCTACGAGCAGTACTTC,CSVPGTSTYEQYF
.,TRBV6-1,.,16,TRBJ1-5,TGTGCCAGCAGTGAAAGCGATCGGGGTAGCAATCAGCCCCAGCATTTT,CASSESDRGSNQPQHF
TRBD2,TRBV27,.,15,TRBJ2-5,TGTGCCAGCAGTTCAGGGACTAGTGTGTGGGAGACCCAGTACTTC,CASSSGTSVWETQYF
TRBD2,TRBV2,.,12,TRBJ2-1,TGTGCCAGCAGAGGGACTAGCGGGCTACAGTTCTTC,CASRGTSGLQFF
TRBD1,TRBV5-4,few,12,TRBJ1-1,TGTGCCAGCAGCTTGGAGGGGGCTGGGGCTTTCTTT,CASSLEGAGAFF
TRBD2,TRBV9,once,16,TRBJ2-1,TGTGCCAGCAGCGTAGATCTAGCGGGAGTCTACAATGAGCAGTTCTTC,CASSVDLAGVYNEQFF
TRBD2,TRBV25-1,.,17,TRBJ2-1,TGTGCCAGCAGTGATCAAACGGGGCGGGGGGCCTACAATGAGCAGTTCTTC,CASSDQTGRGAYNEQFF
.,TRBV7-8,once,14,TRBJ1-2,TGTGCCAGCACCCCGGAGTGGCAGAGCTATGGCTACACCTTC,CASTPEWQSYGYTF
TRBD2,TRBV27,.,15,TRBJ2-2,TGTGCCAGCCACTCGTGGCGGGCGGGAGCGGCGGAGCTGTTTTTT,CASHSWRAGAAELFF
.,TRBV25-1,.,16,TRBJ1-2,TGTGCCAGCAGTGAACGTGAGACAAGGGAGAACTATGGCTACACCTTC,CASSERETRENYGYTF
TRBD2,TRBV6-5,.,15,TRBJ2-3,TGTGCCAGCAGTTATTTCGCGGGAGTCTCAGATACGCAGTATTTT,CASSYFAGVSDTQYF
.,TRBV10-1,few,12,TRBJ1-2,TGCGCCAGCACCACAGGGATCTATGGCTACACCTTC,CASTTGIYGYTF